The rows below give T cell receptor beta chains drawn from one sample of a study of CD8+CD57+ T cells in acquired aplastic anemia. TCRdb re-called the reads with MiXCR, one entry per CDR3 protein. The sample consists of 200,000 to 250,000 distinct CDR3 sequences, 30% to 40% of them appearing once. The sequenced sample was sorted CD4+, CD8+, or CD8+CD57+ T cells (not recorded which) from PBMCs. Every receptor here comes from a human donor in good health, serving as a control. Each CDR3 is given with its conserved first and last residue. Clone size is given for some rows only: seen once, a few or many times, or a class if the clone is expanded.

clone_size v_call cdr3_aa
few TRBV10-3 CASSYSHTGTGSYTF
many TRBV2 CASSVGQGDYEQYF
few TRBV5-1 CASSLGTRDYNEQFF
NA TRBV6-1 CASRPSHLSPYEQYF
many TRBV15 CATSRGYEQYF
many TRBV9 CASSVTGNSYNEQFF
NA TRBV6-2/TRBV6-3 CASSYQVASGPNEQFF
many TRBV20-1 CSAKRTGTATYEQYF
NA TRBV4-1 CASSREAGTVIYGYTF
many TRBV6-5 CASSYSKRQTSPLHF
once TRBV12-3/TRBV12-4 CARRNTEAFF
many TRBV13 CASSSSGTGQSPLHF
NA TRBV7-9 CASSSMSSHGLGYTF
many TRBV20-1 CSARQGAPPNEQFF
many TRBV6-1 CASSEAKNYGYTF
few TRBV6-1 CASRETSGRIYEQYF
NA TRBV2 CASRQQGGGTEAFF
many TRBV2 CASRQDRNTEAFF
NA TRBV2 CASWDGRGAYNEQFF
NA TRBV2 CAIRDSYEQYF
NA TRBV2 CASSPPGTAYEQYF
NA TRBV5-1 CASSLGSRVFSAYEQYF
NA TRBV5-1 CASSLALPKRGLQTNYGYTF
NA TRBV5-1 CASSFAGSPTGPGNTIYF